A single sample is the source of the 28 T cell receptor beta chains below, sequenced in a study of radiation and T cells in renal cell carcinoma. Profiling relied on immunoSEQ multiplex PCR, and the TCRdb table lists in-frame clones only, not all of them. Counted here are about 150,000 clones, roughly 90% occurring once; the ten biggest clones make up 13%. The time point here: blood 2 weeks post-SBRT. Treatment defined: 15 Gy SBRT to primary tumor, nephrectomy 4 weeks later. Sequencing was performed on blood, taken from a patient whose treatment included radiotherapy and nephrectomy. The receptors here all came from a woman aged 50 to 60 with renal cell carcinoma.

The CDR3 spells CASSFGTHQPQHF. CDR3 coding DNA: TGTGCCAGTAGTTTTGGGACGCATCAGCCCCAGCATTTT. This chain joins TRBV19 and TRBJ1-5; D might be TRBD1 (5 bases). V lost 5 bases, J lost 5 bases, and 10 bases lay in between. The CDR3 is 13 residues long. Germline V gene lookup returns CDR1 LNHDA and CDR2 SQIVND (reference sequence). The full variable domain, rest sourced from reference TRBV19 and TRBJ1-5, is DGGITQSPKYLFRKEGQNVTLSCEQNLNHDAMYWYRQDPGQGLRLIYYSQIVNDFQKGDIAEGYSVSREKKESFPLTVTSAQKNPTAFYLCASSFGTHQPQHFGDGTRLSIL.

The chain is built from TRBV7-2 and TRBJ2-7; 7 nucleotides align to TRBD2. Germline loops: CDR1 SGHTA, CDR2 FQGNSA. Trimming at V came to 5 bases and at J to 5 bases, leaving 12 bases not matched to a gene. This CDR3 is built from 15 residues. The CDR3 region is CASSLRGGSDHEQYF. CDR3 coding DNA: TGTGCCAGCAGCCTGAGGGGAGGGAGTGACCACGAGCAGTACTTC.

The chain employs TRBV7-9 and TRBJ2-1; D is unclear. Trimming removed 1 base at V and 5 bases at J, with 9 bases between. The CDR3 totals 14 residues. Germline values: CDR1 SEHNR, CDR2 FQNEAQ (reference sequence). CDR3 amino acids: CASSLDGRHNEQFF. The DNA of the CDR3 is TGTGCCAGCAGCTTAGACGGCCGGCACAATGAGCAGTTCTTC.

V usage is TRBV18 and J usage is TRBJ1-1; D not certain. Trimming removed 3 bases at V and 0 bases at J, with 5 bases between. In germline, CDR1 is KGHSH, CDR2 LQKENI. This CDR3 has 13 residues. The CDR3 is CASSPALNTEAFF. Here the CDR3 DNA reads TGTGCCAGCTCACCGGCCTTGAACACTGAAGCTTTCTTT.

Worth noting for this clone: Other DNA sequences in the same sample also yield this CDR3. This chain links TRBV6-5 with TRBJ1-1, with a tentative D call TRBD1 (6 bases). CDR1 and CDR2 (germline): MNHEY, SVGAGI. V was trimmed by 7 bases and J by 4 bases, leaving 13 bases between them. The CDR3 spans 13 residues. The CDR3 region has the DNA TGTGCCAGCAACCTACAGGGTTCCACTGAAGCTTTCTTT. Protein: CASNLQGSTEAFF.

This chain joins TRBV7-9 and TRBJ1-1; possible D gene TRBD1, 5 bases. There are 14 residues in the CDR3. Germline loops: CDR1 SEHNR, CDR2 FQNEAQ (reference sequence). V lost 1 base and J lost 3, with 9 bases in between. The CDR3 DNA is TGTGCCAGCAGCTTAGGGGGGATGGACACTGAAGCTTTCTTT. This gives the protein CASSLGGMDTEAFF.

The rearrangement joins TRBV5-1 to TRBJ2-3; 9 bases match TRBD2. CDR1 and CDR2 from the germline V gene are SGHRS and YFSETQ. The CDR3 spans 15 residues. Trimming at V came to 2 bases and at J to 8 bases, leaving 9 bases not matched to a gene. The chain's CDR3 is CASSFPSGAQGTQYF. In DNA, the CDR3 is TGCGCCAGCAGCTTCCCTAGCGGGGCCCAGGGTACGCAGTATTTT.

This sequence joins TRBV19 and TRBJ2-1; D may be TRBD1 (5 bases). Trimming took off 1 base at V and 9 bases at J, with 13 bases between the two ends. The germline CDR1 and CDR2 sequences are LNHDA and SQIVND (reference sequence). This CDR3 comprises 14 residues. CDR3: CASSIGTPYGEQFF. The CDR3 bases are TGTGCCAGTAGTATAGGGACACCGTACGGTGAGCAGTTCTTC.

J is TRBJ1-4 and V is TRBV18, with D uncertain. The V gene's germline CDR1 is KGHSH and CDR2 LQKENI. This CDR3 is built from 16 residues. V was cut by 3 bases and J by 0 bases, with 11 bases left in between. The CDR3 here is CASSPKTAATNEKLFF. CDR3 bases: TGTGCCAGCTCACCGAAGACGGCCGCAACTAATGAAAAACTGTTTTTT.

The table lists this clone with a count of one. CDR3 sequence (DNA): TGTGCCAGCAGCATAGTCCAAGAGACCCAGTACTTC. As protein: CASSIVQETQYF. The rearrangement links TRBV7-6 to TRBJ2-5; D not certain. The CDR3 spans 12 residues. The V and J ends lost 5 bases and 1 base respectively, with 5 bases between them. Germline lookup yields CDR1 SGHVS and CDR2 FNYEAQ.

The rearrangement links TRBV5-6 to TRBJ1-6, with unresolved D. The CDR3 sequence is 12 residues long. V lost 0 bases and J 9 bases, leaving 4 bases between the germline ends. Germline loops: CDR1 SGHDT, CDR2 YYEEEE. The CDR3 protein is CASSLGFSPLHF. The CDR3 DNA follows: TGTGCCAGCAGCTTGGGTTTTTCACCCCTCCACTTT.

J is TRBJ2-5 and V is TRBV2; no clear D. Germline lookup yields CDR1 SNHLY and CDR2 FYNNEI. With 3 bases removed from V and 1 base from J, the gap between germline ends came to 9 bases. This CDR3 has 14 amino acids. The CDR3 bases are TGTGCCAGCAGTGAGCCTTACCTCCAAGAGACCCAGTACTTC. It translates to CASSEPYLQETQYF.

This clone was found once. Different DNA sequences within this sample yield the same CDR3. This CDR3 is CASSPGTANTGELFF. CDR3 sequence (DNA): TGTGCCAGCAGCCCTGGGACAGCGAACACCGGGGAGCTGTTTTTT. This chain links TRBV7-9 with TRBJ2-2, with 7 bases that match TRBD1. The CDR3 length is 15 residues. V dropped 5 bases and J dropped 0; count of bases not matched to a gene: 3. Germline values: CDR1 SEHNR, CDR2 FQNEAQ (reference sequence).

The gene calls are TRBV9 and TRBJ1-3; D remains ambiguous. Per the germline V gene, CDR1 is SGDLS and CDR2 is YYNGEE. The V end was cut by 0 bases, the J end by 3 bases, with 13 bases between. CDR3 size: 16 residues. The CDR3 nucleotides read TGTGCCAGCAGCGTAGCTTCCCAGGCGAGTGGAAACACCATATATTTT. Its translation is CASSVASQASGNTIYF.

This chain's CDR3 is CASSLAQGNTGELFF. In DNA, the CDR3 is TGCGCCAGCAGCTTGGCCCAGGGGAATACCGGGGAGCTGTTTTTT. This sequence joins TRBV5-1 and TRBJ2-2; D is perhaps TRBD1 (6 bases). Germline-derived CDR1 and CDR2 are SGHRS and YFSETQ. Trimming took off 0 bases at V and 5 bases at J, with 11 bases between the two ends. The CDR3 has 15 residues. The full variable domain, rest sourced from reference TRBV5-1 and TRBJ2-2, is KAGVTQTPRYLIKTRGQQVTLSCSPISGHRSVSWYQQTPGQGLQFLFEYFSETQRNKGNFPGRFSGRQFSNSRSEMNVSTLELGDSALYLCASSLAQGNTGELFFGEGSRLTVL.

This chain uses TRBV6-1 with TRBJ2-7, with 9 bases fitting TRBD2. Germline CDR1 MNHNS, CDR2 SASEGT. Germline trimming cut 9 bases from V and 0 bases from J; bases unmatched to any gene: 9. This CDR3 is built from 15 residues. The CDR3 spells CASKTSGPSSYEQYF. For the CDR3, the DNA is TGTGCCAGTAAAACTAGCGGGCCGAGCTCCTACGAGCAGTACTTC.

This chain joins TRBV5-1 and TRBJ2-7, with 12 bases that match TRBD1. In germline, CDR1 is SGHRS, CDR2 YFSETQ. The CDR3 is made up of 14 amino acids. V lost 3 bases to trimming and J lost 6 bases; unmatched junction nucleotides: 4. The CDR3: CASSSGTGGSEQYF. The CDR3 DNA follows: TGCGCCAGCAGCTCCGGGACAGGGGGCTCCGAGCAGTACTTC.

This clone was counted between two and nine times. This chain connects TRBV15 to TRBJ1-1; TRBD1 aligns across 9 bases. In germline, CDR1 is LNHNV, CDR2 YYDKDF (reference sequence). This CDR3 region has 15 residues. V trimming: 5 bases; J trimming: 3 bases; junction bases outside the gene matches: 7. The CDR3 loop is CATSGGQGSDTEAFF. DNA of the CDR3: TGTGCCACCAGCGGGGGACAGGGATCCGACACTGAAGCTTTCTTT.

The chain recombines TRBV28 with TRBJ1-6; D is possibly TRBD1 (5 bases). The CDR3 covers 16 residues. The germline CDR1 and CDR2 sequences are MDHEN and SYDVKM. With 4 bases removed from V and 6 bases from J, the gap between germline ends came to 16 bases. CDR3 protein: CASSSPSLGGNSPLHF. In DNA, the CDR3 is TGTGCCAGCAGTTCCCCTTCTTTGGGGGGTAATTCACCCCTCCACTTT.

The chain joins TRBV19 to TRBJ2-3; no clear D. The CDR3 is 12 amino acids. The germline V and J ends were trimmed by 1 base and 5 bases, with 4 bases remaining between them. Per the germline V gene, CDR1 is LNHDA and CDR2 is SQIVND (reference sequence). The CDR3 is CASSIGRDTQYF. DNA for the CDR3: TGTGCCAGTAGTATAGGACGAGATACGCAGTATTTT.

This clone has only a few counts. The chain joins TRBV6-1 to TRBJ1-5; the D is unclear. There are 14 residues in the CDR3. CDR1 MNHNS and CDR2 SASEGT come from the germline V gene. V gave up 2 bases and J gave up 7 bases, with 12 bases separating them. The CDR3 region has the DNA TGTGCCAGCAGTGAACTTAAACTGACCCAGCCCCAGCATTTT. This translates into CASSELKLTQPQHF.

The chain carries TRBV9 and TRBJ2-7, with 8 bases that match TRBD2. The CDR3 is made up of 15 amino acids. Trimming cost V 3 bases and J 2 bases; bases outside gene matches: 7. The germline V gene encodes CDR1 SGDLS and CDR2 YYNGEE. The CDR3 DNA is TGTGCCAGCAGCGCGGAAGCGGGGGTAACCTACGAGCAGTACTTC. Its translation is CASSAEAGVTYEQYF. The full variable domain, in which reference TRBV9 and TRBJ2-7 provide the parts outside the CDR3, is DSGVTQTPKHLITATGQRVTLRCSPRSGDLSVYWYQQSLDQGLQFLIQYYNGEERAKGNILERFSAQQFPDLHSELNLSSLELGDSALYFCASSAEAGVTYEQYFGPGTRLTVT.

The chain uses TRBV7-8 and TRBJ1-5; D not resolved. V was shortened by 5 bases and J by 0 bases, with 11 bases between the two germline ends. Per the germline V gene, CDR1 is SGHVS and CDR2 is FQNEAQ. The CDR3 covers 15 residues. CDR3 DNA: TGTGCCAGCAGCCGTGATATTACTAGCAATCAGCCCCAGCATTTT. It codes for CASSRDITSNQPQHF.

V usage is TRBV5-1 and J usage is TRBJ1-1, with D tentatively TRBD1 (6 bases). The V and J ends lost 0 bases and 4 bases respectively, with 10 bases between them. Germline V lookup: CDR1 SGHRS, CDR2 YFSETQ. The CDR3 consists of 14 residues. This CDR3 reads CASSLVGAGTEAFF. The DNA of the CDR3 is TGCGCCAGCAGCTTGGTGGGGGCGGGCACTGAAGCTTTCTTT.

V gene TRBV2 combines with J gene TRBJ1-4; no definite D call. CDR3 length equals 13 residues. Trimming pared 11 bases from V and 6 bases from J, leaving 16 bases between. Germline V lookup: CDR1 SNHLY, CDR2 FYNNEI. The CDR3 region has the DNA TGTGCCGCCGGACGGCGGGCCGATGAAAAACTGTTTTTT. It encodes CAAGRRADEKLFF. The variable domain in full, with the rest retrieved from reference TRBV2 and TRBJ1-4, is EPEVTQTPSHQVTQMGQEVILRCVPISNHLYFYWYRQILGQKVEFLVSFYNNEISEKSEIFDDQFSVERPDGSNFTLKIRSTKLEDSAMYFCAAGRRADEKLFFGSGTQLSVL.

The chain employs TRBV11-1 and TRBJ2-7; D is possibly TRBD1 or TRBD2 (5 bases each). CDR3 length equals 15 residues. V shed 4 bases and J shed 0 bases, with 13 bases lying between them. Germline V gene lookup returns CDR1 SGHAT and CDR2 FQDESV (reference sequence). The CDR3, as DNA: TGTGCCAGCAGCTCAAACTCAGGGAGCTCCTACGAGCAGTACTTC. Translated: CASSSNSGSSYEQYF.

This chain connects TRBV29-1 to TRBJ2-3; 12 positions agree with TRBD1. V lost 8 bases, J lost 3 bases, and 6 bases stayed unmatched. CDR1 and CDR2 (germline): SQVTM, ANQGSEA. The CDR3 contains 14 residues. As DNA, the CDR3 is TGCAGCACACCGGGACAGGGGGCAACAGATACGCAGTATTTT. This translates into CSTPGQGATDTQYF.

This clone was seen only once. This chain uses TRBV7-2 with TRBJ2-3; perhaps TRBD2 as D (6 bases). This CDR3 has 17 amino acids. V was clipped by 1 base and J by 6 bases, with 20 bases between them. The germline V gene has CDR1 SGHTA and CDR2 FQGNSA. CDR3 nucleotide sequence: TGTGCCAGCAGCTTAGATGGGCTGGGAGGTATAAGGGATACGCAGTATTTT. This codes for CASSLDGLGGIRDTQYF.